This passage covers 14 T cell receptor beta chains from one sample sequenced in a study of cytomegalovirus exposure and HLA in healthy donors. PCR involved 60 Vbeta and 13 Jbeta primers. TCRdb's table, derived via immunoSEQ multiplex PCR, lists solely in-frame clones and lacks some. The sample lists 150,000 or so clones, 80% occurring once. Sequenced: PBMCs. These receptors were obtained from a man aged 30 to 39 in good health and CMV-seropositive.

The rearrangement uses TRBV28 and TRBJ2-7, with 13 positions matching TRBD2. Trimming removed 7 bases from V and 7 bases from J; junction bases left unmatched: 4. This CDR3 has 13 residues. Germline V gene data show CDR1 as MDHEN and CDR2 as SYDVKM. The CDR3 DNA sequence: TGTGCCAGCAAACTAGCGGGAGGGTGGGAGCAGTACTTC. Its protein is CASKLAGGWEQYF. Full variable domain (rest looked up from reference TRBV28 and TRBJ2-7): DVKVTQSSRYLVKRTGEKVFLECVQDMDHENMFWYRQDPGLGLRLIYFSYDVKMKEKGDIPEGYSVSREKKERFSLILESASTNQTSMYLCASKLAGGWEQYFGPGTRLTVT.

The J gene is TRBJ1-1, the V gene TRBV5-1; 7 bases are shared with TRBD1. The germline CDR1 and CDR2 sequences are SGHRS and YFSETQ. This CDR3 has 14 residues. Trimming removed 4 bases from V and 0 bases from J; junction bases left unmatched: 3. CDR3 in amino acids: CASSPGTVNTEAFF. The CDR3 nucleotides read TGCGCCAGCAGCCCTGGGACAGTGAACACTGAAGCTTTCTTT.

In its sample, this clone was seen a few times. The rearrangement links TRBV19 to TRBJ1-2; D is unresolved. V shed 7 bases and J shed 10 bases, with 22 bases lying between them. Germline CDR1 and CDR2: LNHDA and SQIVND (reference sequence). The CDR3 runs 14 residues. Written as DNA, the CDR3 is TGTGCCAGTACCACCGATAGAGGGCGCAAGGACTACACCTTC. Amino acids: CASTTDRGRKDYTF.

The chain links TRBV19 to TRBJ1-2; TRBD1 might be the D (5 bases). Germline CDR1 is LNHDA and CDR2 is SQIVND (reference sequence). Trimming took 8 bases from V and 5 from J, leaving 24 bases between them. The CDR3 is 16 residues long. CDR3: CASASRSGDPLYGYTF. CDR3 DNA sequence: TGTGCCAGTGCGAGTAGGTCGGGGGACCCTTTGTATGGCTACACCTTC.

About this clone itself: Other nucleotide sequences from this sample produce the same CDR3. The CDR3 bases are TGTGCCAGCAGTTTAGTCGCTTTTCTAGGCAATCAGCCCCAGCATTTT. Protein sequence: CASSLVAFLGNQPQHF. The V gene is TRBV28, the J gene TRBJ1-5; D gene uncertain. The CDR3 spans 16 residues. The V gene's germline CDR1 is MDHEN and CDR2 SYDVKM. V lost 2 bases, J lost 2 bases, and 13 bases lay in between.

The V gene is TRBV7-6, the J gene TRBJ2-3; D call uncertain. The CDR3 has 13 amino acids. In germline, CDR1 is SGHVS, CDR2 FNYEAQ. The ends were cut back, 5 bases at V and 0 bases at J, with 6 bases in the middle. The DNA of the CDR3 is TGTGCCAGCAGCGGCGGAAGCACAGATACGCAGTATTTT. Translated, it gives CASSGGSTDTQYF.

The CDR3 DNA reads as TGTGCCAGCAGTTTAGCGGGAGGCAGCGAGCAGTACTTC. Translation: CASSLAGGSEQYF. The genes are TRBV27 and TRBJ2-7, with 8 bases that match TRBD2. This CDR3 region has 13 residues. Germline-derived CDR1 and CDR2 are MNHEY and SMNVEV (reference sequence). J lost 6 bases, V lost 2 bases, and 3 bases had no gene match.

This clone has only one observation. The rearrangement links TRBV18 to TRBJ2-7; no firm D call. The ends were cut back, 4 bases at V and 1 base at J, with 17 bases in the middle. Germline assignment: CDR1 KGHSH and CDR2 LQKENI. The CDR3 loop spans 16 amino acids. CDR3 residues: CASSQLIETESYEQYF. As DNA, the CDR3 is TGTGCCAGCTCACAATTAATTGAGACTGAGTCCTACGAGCAGTACTTC.

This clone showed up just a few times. CDR3 in amino acids: CASSQGTASGGYTF. The CDR3 DNA follows: TGTGCCAGCAGTCAAGGGACAGCATCGGGGGGCTACACCTTC. The chain combines TRBV28 with TRBJ1-2, with 7 bases that match TRBD1. V dropped 5 bases and J dropped 8; count of bases not matched to a gene: 11. The CDR3 length is 14 residues. From germline, CDR1 is MDHEN and CDR2 SYDVKM.

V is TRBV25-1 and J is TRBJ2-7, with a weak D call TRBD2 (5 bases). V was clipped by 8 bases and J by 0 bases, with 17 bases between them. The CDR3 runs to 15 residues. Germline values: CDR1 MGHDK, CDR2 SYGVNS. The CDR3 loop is CASAPFDTSSYEQYF. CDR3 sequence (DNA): TGTGCCAGCGCCCCATTCGACACTAGCTCCTACGAGCAGTACTTC.

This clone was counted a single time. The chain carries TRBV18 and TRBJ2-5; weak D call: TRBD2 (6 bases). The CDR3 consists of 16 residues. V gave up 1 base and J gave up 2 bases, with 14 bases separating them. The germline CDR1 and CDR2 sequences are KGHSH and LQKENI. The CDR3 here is CASSPRFAGGQETQYF. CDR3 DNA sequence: TGTGCCAGCTCACCACGGTTTGCCGGGGGACAAGAGACCCAGTACTTC.

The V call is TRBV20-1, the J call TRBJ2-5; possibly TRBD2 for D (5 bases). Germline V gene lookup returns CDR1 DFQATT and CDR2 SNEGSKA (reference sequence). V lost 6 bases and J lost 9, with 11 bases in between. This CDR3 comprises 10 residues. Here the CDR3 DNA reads TGCAGTGCCAGGCCCGGGGCCCAGTACTTC. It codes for CSARPGAQYF.

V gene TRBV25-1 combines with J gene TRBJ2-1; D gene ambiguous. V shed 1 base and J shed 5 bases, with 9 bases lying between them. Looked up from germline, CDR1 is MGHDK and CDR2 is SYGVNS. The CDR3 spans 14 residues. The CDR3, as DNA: TGTGCCAGCAGTGAATCCTACAGAAACAATGAGCAGTTCTTC. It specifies CASSESYRNNEQFF.

In DNA form, the CDR3 reads TGCGCCAGCAGCTTGATAGCGGATACGCAGTATTTT. Protein: CASSLIADTQYF. This rearrangement joins TRBV5-1 to TRBJ2-3; possible D gene TRBD2, 5 bases. V lost 1 base, J lost 6 bases, and 6 bases lay in between. The germline CDR1 and CDR2 sequences are SGHRS and YFSETQ. The CDR3 length is 12 residues.